This TCR beta chain derives from a study of cytomegalovirus exposure and HLA in healthy donors (dated by TCRdb to 2016 to 2017). Looking at the study overall: According to an earlier analysis of a few hundred of the donors, about 179 million T cells yielded 117 million unique TCR beta sequences and 276 Gb of sequence data. HLA typing covered class I and class II loci at four-digit resolution. To predict cytomegalovirus infection status, the study brought together high-throughput TCR immunosequencing, statistical association of individual TCRs with disease status, and machine learning. Of the approximately 400 genotyped donors, approximately 83% fell in the genetic ancestry cluster associated with self-reported Caucasian donors. A later genetic analysis took genome-wide SNP genotypes for about three fifths of the 666 donors and used that subset as a discovery cohort. An early release covering roughly 600 HLA-typed donors comprised about 300 gigabases of sequencing data and about 90 million unique TCR sequences. Besides the first cohort of 500 to 700 subjects, a separate validation cohort made up of 120 different subjects was used. Every repertoire in the discovery cohort had been generated on one and the same sequencing platform. Typing coverage differed by locus: A, B, C, DRB1 and DQB1 were typed in about 620-630 donors, DQA1 in 500 to 550, DPA1 in some 610, and DPB1 in approximately 450. In an earlier analysis of more than 550 of the donors, high-throughput TCR beta sequencing was used to judge whether each TCR beta V gene segment behaved as functional or pseudogenic. Across about 370 genotyped donors of the cohort, an average of 235,054 unique TCR beta nucleotide sequences per donor were sequenced, and around 20% of those sequences were non-productive. Donor age, sex, ethnicity and CMV serostatus were compiled alongside the repertoire data. A later analysis re-examined previously published TCR beta repertoires from hundreds of donors and added high-resolution HLA genotyping to investigate patterns of TCR occurrence. Using immunosequencing, the study profiled T cell repertoires from 666 subjects and related those repertoires to cytomegalovirus serostatus. The study was designed to test whether signatures of past pathogen exposure could be identified by cataloging public T cell receptors. Four or five DR-DQ haplotypes were treated as single units for association and clustering because of strong linkage in the cohort. Rather than drawing on any new phenotypic data, the later analysis identified candidate immune exposures from TCR beta sequences and the way those sequences occurred across donors.

Summary of the overall study and its limitations: Immune exposure information for the cohort was limited to CMV serostatus. In a later analysis, HLA-associated TCR beta chains were found to be more clonally expanded and to have lower generation probabilities than equally common non-associated chains. The authors suggested that the approach could potentially be generalized to other disease states and immunological phenotypes. The earlier analysis of some 540 of the donors excluded 15 to 20 rarely observed V segments, including chromosome 9 orphons, because counts were too low. HLA typing was unavailable for some donors at each locus, so association tests used only the typed subset. A cluster of highly shared sequence variants was judged likely to represent a technical artifact of the sequencing pipeline. While some public TCRs were present in many individuals, most TCR sequences turned up only very rarely across donors. The 87-base-pair reads could not distinguish some IMGT-functional V segments, including TRBV6-2 and TRBV6-3, so those segments were excluded. An association between a missense DCLRE1C variant and V-gene and J-gene trimming of TCR beta chains was found in a later genetic analysis and replicated in an independent cohort. Several of the top co-occurrence clusters appeared to be linked to parvovirus B19, influenza, CMV and Epstein-Barr virus, according to a later analysis. Roughly uniform sequencing depth across donors was assumed in presence/absence analyses, although this assumption may not hold. At a false discovery rate of 0.05, a later analysis linked roughly 17,000 TCR beta sequences to specific HLA alleles. A later genetic analysis reported fewer N-insertions in productive TCRs among donors in an Asian-associated ancestry cluster than the roughly 720-donor mean. In a later analysis, TCR association rates were found to vary across HLA loci, with the most associated TCRs seen for DRB1 alleles and the fewest for HLA-C alleles. Linkage disequilibrium might explain the correlated functional status among segregating V segments, but an unknown experimental factor could not be excluded. Only TCR beta chains were sequenced in this cohort, and the absence of alpha or paired-chain data limited detectable features. A further reported finding was that TCR beta sequences accurately predicted the HLA-A and HLA-B alleles for most subjects in the first cohort. In vitro tests confirmed that three of the cytomegalovirus-associated TCR beta chains recognize cytomegalovirus antigens. When HLA alleles, especially DR and DQ, strongly co-occurred, TCR associations were difficult to assign to individual alleles. The study listed 150 to 200 TCR beta chains as associated with cytomegalovirus. Most CMV-associated TCR beta chains appeared to be HLA-restricted in a later analysis, and the HLA associations seemed to be driven largely by CMV exposure. In both the original and validation cohorts, the classifier was reported to diagnose cytomegalovirus status with high specificity and sensitivity. Broadly in line with IMGT annotations, most TCR beta V segments showed up in productive rearrangements about 87% or about 30% of the time in an earlier analysis of 450 to 600 of the donors.

The germline V gene yields KGHSH for CDR1 and LQKENI for CDR2. Including the terminal cysteine and phenylalanine, the CDR3 comprises 15 residues. Only the CDR3 region is kept as DNA, spanning 45 bases read in frame from base 1. The germline V end is reduced by 3 bases and the J end by 1 base; junction bases left unmatched: 2. Library method: the immunoSEQ multiplex PCR assay. A mixture of 60 forward primers for TCR Vbeta segments and 13 reverse primers for TCR Jbeta segments was used in the multiplex PCR. The CDR3 region of rearranged TCR beta genes was amplified from genomic DNA by a multiplex PCR assay. Amplified TCR beta libraries were sequenced as 87-base-pair reads on the Illumina HiSeq System. In the source study's methods: In a later analysis, about 80 million unique TCR beta chains were counted across the 690 or so repertoires, and roughly 10 million of these chains were shared by at least two donors. Raw reads were error-corrected and collapsed into unique sequences by a nearest-neighbor algorithm in which closely related sequences were merged to remove PCR and sequencing errors. Alignment of CDR3 sequences to IMGT reference sequences was used to assign V, D and J gene segments. Each retained sequence needed at least a six-nucleotide match to both a V gene segment and a J gene segment. Rearrangements were called productive when the CDR3 lacked stop codons and stayed in frame with V and J; all others were non-productive. CDR3 was defined according to IMGT convention as the region running from the second conserved V-encoded cysteine to the conserved J-encoded phenylalanine. In an earlier analysis of just under 600 of the donors, sequences lacking an unambiguous match to a single V gene segment were excluded. In an earlier analysis of about 590 of the donors, a V segment was called functional when productive rearrangements were above 56.7%, and segregating when the standard deviation between donors exceeded 5%. A statistical classification framework was built to diagnose cytomegalovirus status from the catalog of TCR beta chain sequences. A later analysis assigned V and J genes by comparing TCR nucleotide sequences with IMGT/GENE-DB human TR gene sequences. Using the TCRdist pipeline, a later analysis assigned CDR3 sequences along with most-parsimonious VDJ recombination scenarios. In a later analysis, each TCR beta chain was defined by its CDR3 amino acid sequence together with its V-gene family, and reads without a unique V-gene family were excluded. To address suspected cross-contamination and a sequencing artifact, a later analysis removed some 620 highly shared, low-generation-probability nucleotide sequences. In a later analysis, a clonal expansion index was calculated for each public chain from normalized within-repertoire ranks of inferred template counts. A later analysis computed generation probabilities with a VDJ recombination model fitted to out-of-frame rearrangements, and checked the results against IGoR. Hypergeometric tests were used in a later analysis to score TCR-TCR, TCR-HLA and TCR-CMV co-occurrence, with a repertoire-size bias correction applied to the TCR pairs. A later analysis estimated false discovery rates by permuting HLA or CMV assignments 20 times. A later analysis grouped co-occurring TCRs with DBSCAN, adding TCRdist sequence similarity when clustering within HLA-allele-positive subsets. For co-occurrence clustering, repertoires with fewer than 30,000 or more than 120,000 public chains were excluded, along with roughly 5 repertoires with anomalous nucleotide sharing. TCRdb retrieved this table from immuneACCESS and kept in-frame rearrangements only. Not all clones are present; in checked studies, unresolved V genes account for under half, and no reason is known for the remainder. V and J calls plus clone size are reproduced from that table; the DNA served to infer D and trimming. The sample table holds 150,000 to 200,000 clones, of which around 80% were seen once. Together, the top ten hold 1.9% of the sample.

The cohort consisted of 600 to 700 healthy bone marrow donors. All cohort members were sampled while nominally healthy, although unrecorded immune exposures were likely present. The donor was CMV seronegative and was included in the group of 352 seronegative cohort members. Each donor provided a peripheral blood sample, and peripheral blood mononuclear cells were used for TCR beta sequencing. The Qiagen DNeasy Blood Extraction Kit was used to extract genomic DNA from the blood cell samples. About this clone itself: The target of this receptor is not known. Per-base qualities were not stored, and no clone one base away is much larger.

The V gene is TRBV18 and the J gene is TRBJ2-5; 10 bases in between match TRBD2. This TCR was sampled from a young man in good health and CMV-seronegative. The sample comprised PBMCs. The CDR3 here reads CASSPGLAFQETQYF. The DNA reads TGTGCCAGCTCACCGGGACTAGCGTTCCAAGAGACCCAGTACTTC. With the portions outside the CDR3 filled from the reference TRBV18 and TRBJ2-5 genes, the complete variable region becomes NAGVMQNPRHLVRRRGQEARLRCSPMKGHSHVYWYRQLPEEGLKFMVYLQKENIIDESGMPKERFSAEFPKEGPSILRIQQVVRGDSAAYFCASSPGLAFQETQYFGPGTRLLVL.